The 20 T cell receptor beta chains given below trace back to one sample, sequenced in a study of human T cells and chemical hapten exposure (dated by TCRdb to the early 2020s). The library was produced with RACE. Sequencing relied on a NextSeq 500. TCRdb redid the processing of the public reads, applying fastp at Q25 and MiXCR, and retained in-frame beta chains. When rows share a CDR3 protein, they turn into one entry using the most common DNA and genes. This sample gives 150,000 to 200,000 distinct CDR3 sequences in total; approximately 26% of them show up just once. The top ten clones comprise 2% to 2.5% of the sample. According to the study, the label for this sample's time point signals: patch test 3, about 24 weeks after DPC sensitization. The treatment or condition label on this specimen signifies: therapeutic diphenylcyclopropenone sensitization with weekly scalp DPC. Source: whole blood, taken in connection with sensitization to the hapten diphenylcyclopropenone (DPC). These receptors were taken from a woman in her thirties or forties with alopecia areata. Some clones in this sample may be carry-over from other donors' samples.

This clonotype occurred many times. Relative to the germline gene, one junction end is altered; a read error may explain this. V gene TRBV15 combines with J gene TRBJ2-1, with TRBD1 matching 11 bases. CDR3 length equals 15 residues. In germline, CDR1 is LNHNV, CDR2 YYDKDF (reference sequence). The CDR3 coding sequence is TGTGCCACCACCAGAGGGACAGGGGGCTACAATGAGCAGTTCTTC. This translates into CATTRGTGGYNEQFF.

The chain links TRBV6-5 to TRBJ1-3; TRBD1 might be the D (5 bases). The V gene lost 2 bases and the J gene lost 3 bases, with 11 bases spanning the gap. CDR1 is MNHEY, CDR2 SVGAGI, per germline. There are 15 residues in the CDR3. CDR3 sequence (DNA): TGTGCCAGCAGTTACGGGGCGCTTAGTGGAAACACCATATATTTT. Translating gives CASSYGALSGNTIYF.

The chain employs TRBV7-9 and TRBJ1-5, with a tentative D call TRBD1 (5 bases). This CDR3 has 14 amino acids. Germline V CDR1 and CDR2: SEHNR, FQNEAQ (reference sequence). V was trimmed by 2 bases and J by 3 bases, leaving 8 bases between them. CDR3: CASSLPGTNQPQHF. In DNA, the CDR3 is TGTGCCAGCAGCTTACCGGGGACCAATCAGCCCCAGCATTTT.

The V gene is TRBV7-9, the J gene TRBJ2-7; a possible D gene is TRBD1 (5 bases). V was cut by 5 bases and J by 6 bases, with 14 bases left in between. This CDR3 comprises 13 residues. Germline-derived CDR1 and CDR2 are SEHNR and FQNEAQ (reference sequence). CDR3 nucleotide sequence: TGTGCCAGCAGCAATAATCAGGGTGGCGAGCAGTACTTC. Translation gives CASSNNQGGEQYF.

V is TRBV27 and J is TRBJ2-4, with 7 bases fitting TRBD1. The CDR3 extends over 16 amino acids. The junction had 6 bases not matched to a gene; V was cut back by 2 bases and J by 2 bases. Germline V lookup: CDR1 MNHEY, CDR2 SMNVEV (reference sequence). Written as DNA, the CDR3 is TGTGCCAGCAGTTTAGCTATGGACAGGACCAAAAACATTCAGTACTTC. The encoded protein is CASSLAMDRTKNIQYF.

This rearrangement joins TRBV29-1 to TRBJ2-7, with TRBD2 matching over 10 bases. The CDR3 runs to 18 residues. V lost 7 bases, J lost 0 bases, and 18 bases stayed unmatched. From germline, CDR1 is SQVTM and CDR2 ANQGSEA. CDR3 DNA sequence: TGCAGCGCGACCCGCGGGGCTAGCGGGAGTGGCAGCTCCTACGAGCAGTACTTC. This translates into CSATRGASGSGSSYEQYF.

Written as DNA, the CDR3 is TGTGCCAGCAGCTTAATCGAGGCAGGGGGGTGGCGTGGCTACACCTTC. This encodes CASSLIEAGGWRGYTF. The chain uses TRBV7-2 and TRBJ1-2; 7 positions match TRBD1. The V segment lost 2 bases and the J segment 7 bases; nucleotides outside the gene matches: 13. Germline assignment: CDR1 SGHTA and CDR2 FQGNSA. This CDR3 has 16 amino acids.

The CDR3 loop reads CASKQGARYEQYF. The DNA of the CDR3 is TGTGCCAGCAAACAGGGGGCCCGCTACGAGCAGTACTTC. V is TRBV6-5 and J is TRBJ2-7, with 9 bases lining up with TRBD1. This CDR3 comprises 13 residues. Germline CDR1 reads MNHEY; CDR2 reads SVGAGI. The V and J ends lost 7 bases and 3 bases, in that order; junction bases with no gene match: 4.

A word on this clonotype: A much larger clone sits a single nucleotide away, making a read error possible. The V gene is TRBV12-3 or TRBV12-4, the J gene TRBJ1-4; 8 bases align to TRBD1. Unmatched junction bases numbered 1, after V lost 3 bases and J lost 4 bases. The CDR3 length is 14 residues. The CDR3 coding sequence is TGTGCCAGCAGTTTCGGACAGGGTAATGAAAAACTGTTTTTT. Translation gives CASSFGQGNEKLFF.

J is TRBJ2-2 and V is TRBV5-5; D call uncertain. The CDR3 spans 14 residues. Germline values: CDR1 SGHKS, CDR2 YYEKEE (reference sequence). V gave up 6 bases and J gave up 1 base, with 10 bases separating them. CDR3 sequence (DNA): TGTGCCAGCAACCCCACACTGAACACCGGGGAGCTGTTTTTT. Translating gives CASNPTLNTGELFF.

The rearrangement joins TRBV4-2 to TRBJ2-1, with 13 bases lining up with TRBD2. Germline CDR1 LGHNA, CDR2 YNFKEQ. After removal of 6 bases from V and 8 bases from J, the junction contained 13 bases not matched to a gene. The CDR3 extends over 17 amino acids. The CDR3 loop is CASSRSSGLAGVYEQFF. CDR3 bases: TGTGCCAGCAGTCGATCATCCGGACTAGCGGGAGTATATGAGCAGTTCTTC.

The table lists this clonotype with a few counts. The chain recombines TRBV29-1 with TRBJ2-5; TRBD1 matches at 8 bases. CDR3 length equals 14 residues. V lost 5 bases, J lost 1 base, and 6 bases stayed unmatched. Looked up from germline, CDR1 is SQVTM and CDR2 is ANQGSEA. In DNA form, the CDR3 reads TGCAGCGTTCCGGGACAGGTCATCCAAGAGACCCAGTACTTC. Translation: CSVPGQVIQETQYF. The full variable domain, with the rest looked up from reference TRBV29-1 and TRBJ2-5, is SAVISQKPSRDICQRGTSLTIQCQVDSQVTMMFWYRQQPGQSLTLIATANQGSEATYESGFVIDKFPISRPNLTFSTLTVSNMSPEDSSIYLCSVPGQVIQETQYFGPGTRLLVL.

There are a few counts of this clonotype. The chain has TRBV24-1 and TRBJ2-1, with a tentative D call TRBD2 (6 bases). The CDR3 covers 14 residues. Germline loops: CDR1 KGHDR, CDR2 SFDVKD. V lost 3 bases and J lost 7, with 12 bases in between. The CDR3 sequence: CATSDTGTSNEQFF. For the CDR3, the DNA is TGTGCCACCAGTGATACCGGGACTTCTAATGAGCAGTTCTTC.

The chain is built from TRBV20-1 and TRBJ2-1; D is ambiguous. From germline, CDR1 is DFQATT and CDR2 SNEGSKA (reference sequence). The CDR3 extends over 13 amino acids. Trimming removed 4 bases at V and 3 bases at J, with 10 bases between. In DNA, the CDR3 is TGCAGTGCTATCACTACCTACTACAATGAGCAGTTCTTC. Translation: CSAITTYYNEQFF.

This chain connects TRBV9 to TRBJ2-1, with a tentative D call TRBD2 (7 bases). The CDR3 loop spans 17 amino acids. V gave up 0 bases and J gave up 2 bases, with 15 bases separating them. The germline V gene encodes CDR1 SGDLS and CDR2 YYNGEE. The CDR3 sequence is CASSVEGGGLAYNEQFF. The DNA for the CDR3 is TGTGCCAGCAGCGTAGAGGGGGGGGGATTAGCCTACAATGAGCAGTTCTTC.

The chain carries TRBV7-9 and TRBJ2-2, with TRBD2 matching over 7 bases. CDR3 length: 15 residues. Germline CDR1 is SEHNR and CDR2 is FQNEAQ (reference sequence). V trimming: 1 base; J trimming: 5 bases; junction bases outside the gene matches: 4. The CDR3 sequence: CASSLGREWTGELFF. CDR3 in DNA: TGTGCCAGCAGCTTAGGGCGGGAGTGGACCGGGGAGCTGTTTTTT.

This clonotype was seen more than once but under ten times. The rearrangement links TRBV20-1 to TRBJ2-7, with D unresolved. The CDR3 has 13 residues. Trimming left V 5 bases short and J 2 bases short, with 13 bases between. The V gene's germline CDR1 is DFQATT and CDR2 SNEGSKA (reference sequence). This chain's CDR3 is CSADPRQTYEQYF. CDR3 coding DNA: TGCAGTGCTGACCCACGACAAACCTACGAGCAGTACTTC.

The chain has TRBV5-1 and TRBJ1-1, with TRBD1 identical over 7 bases. Unmatched junction bases numbered 4, after V lost 7 bases and J lost 1 base. The CDR3 has 13 residues. Germline CDR1 reads SGHRS; CDR2 reads YFSETQ. CDR3 in DNA: TGCGCCAGCCAGGGACAGCCGAACACTGAAGCTTTCTTT. The encoded protein is CASQGQPNTEAFF.

This clonotype was counted only a few times. The chain carries TRBV15 and TRBJ2-1, with 9 bases fitting TRBD2. The germline gives CDR1 LNHNV, CDR2 YYDKDF (reference sequence). The J segment lost 9 bases and the V segment lost 7 bases, leaving 13 bases of the junction unmatched. The CDR3 totals 15 residues. CDR3 protein: CATTKGASGAGEQFF. DNA of the CDR3: TGTGCCACCACCAAAGGCGCTAGCGGGGCCGGTGAGCAGTTCTTC.

The V call is TRBV29-1, the J call TRBJ2-5; 8 bases map to TRBD2. In germline, CDR1 is SQVTM, CDR2 ANQGSEA. Germline trimming cut 4 bases from V and 4 bases from J; bases unmatched to any gene: 2. This CDR3 spans 12 amino acids. The CDR3 region is CSVVTSGETQYF. As DNA, the CDR3 is TGCAGCGTTGTAACTAGCGGAGAGACCCAGTACTTC.